This T cell receptor (beta chain) was observed in a study of metastatic and nonmetastatic thyroid tumors. On the study more broadly: Both malignant and benign thyroid patients supplied peripheral blood and tumor or nodule tissue samples, across which the repertoires of these patients were then compared. Study results and caveats: Benign nodules were reported to have significantly lower TCR beta diversity than malignant thyroid tumors, in blood and tumor.

The germline V gene encodes CDR1 SEHNR and CDR2 FQNEAQ (reference sequence). The V end was cut by 2 bases, the J end by 0 bases, with 10 bases between. The CDR3 contains 15 residues. Each patient came to thyroid surgery without any prior treatment (of any kind). Concerning this clone itself: Its antigen is unknown.

Source study methods: A papillary thyroid cancer distant-metastasis classifier was built from CDR3 differences across clinicopathological groups. TCRdb re-clonotyped the PCR reads through MiXCR. The V and J calls reflect TCRdb's pipeline rather than the authors' work. The table has more than 15,000 clones, 15% to 20% seen once. The chain combines TRBV7-9 with TRBJ1-1, with D unclear. Sequences were obtained from blood. The clonotype comes from a male donor with papillary thyroid cancer or a benign thyroid nodule (not recorded which). Some clones in this sample may be carry-over from other donors' samples. In DNA form, the CDR3 reads TGTGCCAGCAGCTTAACCGGACGGTTGAACACTGAAGCTTTCTTT. This gives the protein CASSLTGRLNTEAFF.